The clone carrying this T cell receptor (beta chain) appeared a single time. The protocol was immunoSEQ multiplex PCR, while the TCRdb copy is restricted to in-frame clones and leaves out a portion. There are some 190,000 clones in the sample; roughly 86% occur only once, and approximately 1.5% lies in the top ten. This sample is drawn from a study of blood T cell repertoires in COVID-19. In the study overall: Acute and convalescent COVID-19 specimens originated in the United States, Italy and Spain.

The CDR3 has 14 amino acids. Per germline, CDR1 SGDLS and CDR2 YYNGEE. Trimming took 4 bases from V and 5 from J, leaving 15 bases between them. This chain connects TRBV9 to TRBJ1-2, with D perhaps TRBD1 (5 bases). Material: peripheral blood. This clonotype was obtained from a man aged 18 to 30 with active or convalescent COVID-19. CDR3 amino acids: CASSPGWGSYGYTF. In DNA, the CDR3 is TGTGCCAGCAGCCCAGGGTGGGGTTCATATGGCTACACCTTC. The whole variable domain, filled in from reference TRBV9 and TRBJ1-2, reads DSGVTQTPKHLITATGQRVTLRCSPRSGDLSVYWYQQSLDQGLQFLIQYYNGEERAKGNILERFSAQQFPDLHSELNLSSLELGDSALYFCASSPGWGSYGYTFGSGTRLTVV.